This T cell receptor beta chain was recovered during a study of blood T cell repertoires in COVID-19. In the study overall: Sample material is recorded as cDNA or gDNA derived from T cells, B-cell-depleted T cells, or PBMCs.

In the original processing: Using reference gene primer amplification, nucleated cell counts were estimated. Repertoires were generated with immunoSEQ multiplex PCR, while TCRdb's copy carries only in-frame clones and drops some. V and J calls and clone size are given by that table; D and trimming were obtained from the DNA. The table shows some 120,000 clones, with 84% occurring only once. The CDR3 has 15 residues. Germline CDR1 and CDR2: SEHNR and FQNEAQ (reference sequence). With 5 bases clipped from V and 2 bases from J, the junction kept 8 bases outside the gene matches. Material: peripheral blood. J is TRBJ1-2 and V is TRBV7-9; the match to TRBD1 covers 7 bases. This TCR derives from a human donor in a cohort sampled during active COVID-19. CDR3 amino acids: CASSKTGTENYGYTF. CDR3 nucleotides: TGTGCCAGCAGCAAGACCGGGACAGAGAACTATGGCTACACCTTC.